This T cell receptor beta chain emerged from a study of Ad26.COV2.S vaccination and SARS-CoV-2 variants. Study-wide background: Ad26.COV2.S was injected intramuscularly once or twice, 56 days apart.

Overall study findings and caveats: Vaccinated and placebo-treated recipients had similar non-spike TCR breadth. Spike-specific TCR breadth ran higher among vaccine recipients than placebo recipients.

Only in-frame clones appear in the TCRdb table, and some are missing; sequencing was by immunoSEQ multiplex PCR. The table has about 280,000 clones, 80% to 90% seen once. Note on this clone: The antigen remains unidentified.

Stated treatment: some 19 received Ad26.COV2.S at low or high dose, single or two shots; roughly five received placebo; per-sample allocation not given. Vaccine and placebo recipients were sampled on day 63 after the first injection. This TCR was sampled from a person aged 18 to 59 who received the Ad26.COV2.S COVID-19 vaccine or a placebo. The sample in question was peripheral blood, obtained in a trial of Ad26.COV2.S vaccine versus placebo.

Here the CDR3 DNA reads TGTGCCAGCAGCCCACTAGCGGGGGGAAGCAACACCGGGGAGCTGTTTTTT. Its translation: CASSPLAGGSNTGELFF. The V gene is TRBV6-2 or TRBV6-3, the J gene TRBJ2-2; the match to TRBD2 covers 12 bases. Germline V gene sequence: CDR1 MNHEY, CDR2 SVGEGT. The CDR3 extends over 17 amino acids. V lost 6 bases, J lost 2 bases, and 7 bases stayed unmatched.